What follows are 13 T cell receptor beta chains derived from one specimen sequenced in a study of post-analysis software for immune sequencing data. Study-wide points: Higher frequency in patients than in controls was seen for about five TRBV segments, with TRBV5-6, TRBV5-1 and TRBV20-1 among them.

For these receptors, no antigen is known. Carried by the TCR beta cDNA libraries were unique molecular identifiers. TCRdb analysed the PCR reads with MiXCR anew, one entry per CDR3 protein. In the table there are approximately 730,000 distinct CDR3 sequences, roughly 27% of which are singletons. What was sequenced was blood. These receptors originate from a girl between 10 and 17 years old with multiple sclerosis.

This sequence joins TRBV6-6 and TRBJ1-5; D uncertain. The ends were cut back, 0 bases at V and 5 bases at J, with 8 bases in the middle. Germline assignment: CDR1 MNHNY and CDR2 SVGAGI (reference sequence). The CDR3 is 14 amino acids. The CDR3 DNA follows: TGTGCCAGCAGTTACTCCTCCGGGGATCAGCCCCAGCATTTT. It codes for CASSYSSGDQPQHF.

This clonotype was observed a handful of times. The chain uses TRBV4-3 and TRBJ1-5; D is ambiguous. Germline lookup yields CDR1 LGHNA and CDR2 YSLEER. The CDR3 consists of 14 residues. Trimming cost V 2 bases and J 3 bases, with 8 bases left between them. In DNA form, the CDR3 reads TGCGCCAGCAGCCAAATACGGAACAATCAGCCCCAGCATTTT. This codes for CASSQIRNNQPQHF.

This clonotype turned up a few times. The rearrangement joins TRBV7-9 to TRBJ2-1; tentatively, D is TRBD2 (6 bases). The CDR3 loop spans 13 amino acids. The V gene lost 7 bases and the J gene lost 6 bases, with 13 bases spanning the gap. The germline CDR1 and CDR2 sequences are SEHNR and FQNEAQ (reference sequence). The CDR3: CASTTRTTNEQFF. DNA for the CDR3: TGTGCCAGCACCACCAGGACTACCAATGAGCAGTTCTTC.

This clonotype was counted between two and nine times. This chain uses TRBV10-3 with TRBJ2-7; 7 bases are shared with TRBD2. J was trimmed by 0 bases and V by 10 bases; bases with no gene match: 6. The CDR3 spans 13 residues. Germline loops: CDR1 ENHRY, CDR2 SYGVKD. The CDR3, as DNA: TGTGCCACGGGAGCGGGGACCTCCTACGAGCAGTACTTC. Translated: CATGAGTSYEQYF.

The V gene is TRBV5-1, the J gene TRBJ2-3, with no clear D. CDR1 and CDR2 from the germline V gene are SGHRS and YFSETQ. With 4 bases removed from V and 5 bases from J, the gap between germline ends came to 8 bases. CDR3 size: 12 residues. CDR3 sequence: CASSHPRDTQYF. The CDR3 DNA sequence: TGCGCCAGCAGCCATCCCCGAGATACGCAGTATTTT.

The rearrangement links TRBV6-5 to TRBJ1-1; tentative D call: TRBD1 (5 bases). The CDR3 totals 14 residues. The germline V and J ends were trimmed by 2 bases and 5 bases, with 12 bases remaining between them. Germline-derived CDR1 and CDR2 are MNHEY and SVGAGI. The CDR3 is CASSYGIRGTEAFF. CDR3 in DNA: TGTGCCAGCAGTTACGGGATACGGGGGACTGAAGCTTTCTTT.

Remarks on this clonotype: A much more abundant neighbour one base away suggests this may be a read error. CDR3 sequence reads: CASSSSQRAQDF. For the CDR3, the DNA is TGTGCCAGCAGCTCCAGTCAACGGGCCCAGGACTTC. V usage is TRBV7-2 and J usage is TRBJ2-7; D remains unclear. The CDR3 spans 12 residues. Germline-derived CDR1 and CDR2 are SGHTA and FQGNSA.

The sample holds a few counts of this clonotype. In nucleotides, the CDR3 is TGCAGCGTGGGCGGGGTTGATCAGCCCCAGCATTTT. This translates into CSVGGVDQPQHF. The chain uses TRBV29-1 and TRBJ1-5; no reliable D call. Germline V lookup: CDR1 SQVTM, CDR2 ANQGSEA. This CDR3 comprises 12 residues. The V and J ends lost 6 bases and 5 bases respectively, with 11 bases between them.

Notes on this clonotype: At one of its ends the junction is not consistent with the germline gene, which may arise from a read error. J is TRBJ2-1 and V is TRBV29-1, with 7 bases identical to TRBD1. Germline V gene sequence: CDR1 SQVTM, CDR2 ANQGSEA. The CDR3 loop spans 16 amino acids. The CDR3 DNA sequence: TGCAGCGTGGAGAAAACAGGGGCGAGCTCCTACAGTGAGCAGTTCTTC. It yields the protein CSVEKTGASSYSEQFF.

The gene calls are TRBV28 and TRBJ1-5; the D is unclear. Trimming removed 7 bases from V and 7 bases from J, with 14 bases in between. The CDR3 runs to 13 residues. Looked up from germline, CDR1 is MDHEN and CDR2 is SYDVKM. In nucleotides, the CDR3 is TGTGCCAGCATCACGGGGAAGCGGCAGCCCCAGCATTTT. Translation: CASITGKRQPQHF.

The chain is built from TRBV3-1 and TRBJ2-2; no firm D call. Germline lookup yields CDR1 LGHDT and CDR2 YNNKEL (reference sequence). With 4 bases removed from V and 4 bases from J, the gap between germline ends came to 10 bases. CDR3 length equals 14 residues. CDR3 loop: CASSRIRATGELFF. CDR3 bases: TGTGCCAGCAGCCGGATCAGAGCCACCGGGGAGCTGTTTTTT.

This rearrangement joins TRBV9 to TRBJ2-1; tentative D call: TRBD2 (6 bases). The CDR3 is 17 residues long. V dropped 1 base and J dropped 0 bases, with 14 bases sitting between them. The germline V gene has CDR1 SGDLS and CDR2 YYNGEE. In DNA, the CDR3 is TGTGCCAGCAGCGTACTAGCTCGGGGGAACTCCTACAATGAGCAGTTCTTC. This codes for CASSVLARGNSYNEQFF.

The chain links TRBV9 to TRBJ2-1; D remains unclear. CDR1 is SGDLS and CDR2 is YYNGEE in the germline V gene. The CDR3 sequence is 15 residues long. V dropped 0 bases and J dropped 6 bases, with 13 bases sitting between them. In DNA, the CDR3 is TGTGCCAGCAGCGTAGCCGACATCCCGGGCAATGAGCAGTTCTTC. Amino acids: CASSVADIPGNEQFF.